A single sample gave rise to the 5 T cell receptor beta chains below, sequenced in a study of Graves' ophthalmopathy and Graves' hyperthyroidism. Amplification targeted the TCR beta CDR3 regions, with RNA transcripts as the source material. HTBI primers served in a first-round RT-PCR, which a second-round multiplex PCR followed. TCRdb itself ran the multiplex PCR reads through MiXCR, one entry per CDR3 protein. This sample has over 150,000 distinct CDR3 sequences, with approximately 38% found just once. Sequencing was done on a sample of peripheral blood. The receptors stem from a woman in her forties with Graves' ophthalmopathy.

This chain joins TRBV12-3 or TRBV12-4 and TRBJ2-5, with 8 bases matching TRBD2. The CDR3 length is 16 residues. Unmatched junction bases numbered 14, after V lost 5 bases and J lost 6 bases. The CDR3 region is CASSPRPAGDRQTQYF. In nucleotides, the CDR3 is TGTGCCAGCAGTCCCAGGCCAGCGGGAGACCGGCAGACCCAGTACTTC.

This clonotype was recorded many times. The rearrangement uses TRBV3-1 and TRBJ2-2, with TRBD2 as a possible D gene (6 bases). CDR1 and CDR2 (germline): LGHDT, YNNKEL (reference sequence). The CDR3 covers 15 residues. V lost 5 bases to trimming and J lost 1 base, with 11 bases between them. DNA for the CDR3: TGTGCCAGCAGCAGGGACTCCCTGAACACCGGGGAGCTGTTTTTT. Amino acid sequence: CASSRDSLNTGELFF.

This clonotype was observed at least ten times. The CDR3 spells CASSLRLSGTQYF. As DNA, the CDR3 is TGTGCCAGCAGTTTAAGGCTCTCGGGGACCCAGTACTTC. The chain recombines TRBV28 with TRBJ2-5; D gene ambiguous. CDR1 is MDHEN and CDR2 is SYDVKM in the germline V gene. The CDR3 sequence is 13 residues long. The germline V and J ends were trimmed by 2 bases and 7 bases, with 11 bases remaining between them.

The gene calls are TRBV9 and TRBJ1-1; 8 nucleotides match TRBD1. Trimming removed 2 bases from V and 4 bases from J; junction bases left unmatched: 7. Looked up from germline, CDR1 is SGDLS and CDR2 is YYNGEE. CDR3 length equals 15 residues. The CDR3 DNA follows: TGTGCCAGCAGCGTCAGGGGGCCAGGGGCCACTGAAGCTTTCTTT. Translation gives CASSVRGPGATEAFF.

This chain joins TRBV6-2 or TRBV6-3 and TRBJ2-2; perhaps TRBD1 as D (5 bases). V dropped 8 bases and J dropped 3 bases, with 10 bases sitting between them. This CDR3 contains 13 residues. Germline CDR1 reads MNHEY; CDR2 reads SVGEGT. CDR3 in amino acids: CASGRGHTGELFF. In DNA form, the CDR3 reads TGTGCCAGCGGAAGGGGCCACACCGGGGAGCTGTTTTTT.